Given below is one T cell receptor beta chain in context. Its cognate antigen is unknown. This sample is drawn from a study of T cells in Graves' hyperthyroidism and ophthalmopathy. General observations from the study: Blood shared most expanded thyroid clonotypes above 0.001.

Based on clinical symptoms, serum thyroxine and TRAb, thyroid ultrasound and orbital computed tomography, diagnoses were reached. CDR1 MNHEY and CDR2 SMNVEV come from the germline V gene (reference sequence). The CDR3 covers 13 residues. The source material, RNA transcripts, was used to amplify TCR beta CDR3 regions. The HTBI primer set served for first-round RT-PCR of the TCR CDR3. TCRdb re-called the multiplex PCR reads with MiXCR, one entry per CDR3 protein. The sample contains more than 500,000 distinct CDR3 sequences, 46% of which appear only once. The receptor was derived from an adult woman with Graves' disease, either hyperthyroidism or ophthalmopathy (not recorded which). The sample was peripheral blood or thyroid tissue (not recorded which). The chain links TRBV27 to TRBJ1-4; 7 nucleotides line up with TRBD2. The DNA end is a closer match to TRBJ2-2, so the J assignment may be wrong. This CDR3 reads CASSGLVYGELFF. The CDR3 DNA reads as TGTGCCAGCAGCGGACTAGTATACGGGGAGCTGTTTTTT.